This T cell receptor beta chain was found in a study of technical replicates of blood from a handful of donors. This CDR3 is built from 15 residues. The junction had 2 bases not matched to a gene; V was cut back by 0 bases and J by 3 bases. Per the germline V gene, CDR1 is SGDLS and CDR2 is YYNGEE. TCRdb's table, derived via immunoSEQ multiplex PCR, lists solely in-frame clones and lacks some. The sample records some 85,000 clones, about 94% being singletons. The material sequenced was T cells isolated from PBMCs. The sequence derives from a human donor in good health. This rearrangement joins TRBV9 to TRBJ2-1; TRBD2 matches 8 bases. The CDR3 DNA sequence: TGTGCCAGCAGCGTAGAACTAGCGGACTACAATGAGCAGTTCTTC. This codes for CASSVELADYNEQFF.